This T cell receptor (beta chain) was captured in a study of blood T cell repertoires in COVID-19. Study-level information: Sample material is recorded as cDNA or gDNA derived from T cells, B-cell-depleted T cells, or PBMCs.

This clone was detected a few times. This CDR3 is built from 16 residues. From germline, CDR1 is KGHSH and CDR2 LQKENI. The germline V and J ends were trimmed by 2 bases and 0 bases, with 13 bases remaining between them. As handled by the study authors: Amplification of reference gene primers was used by the study to estimate nucleated cell counts. This table comes from immunoSEQ multiplex PCR, and its TCRdb copy is limited to in-frame clones, with some not included. The DNA gave D and trimming, while V, J and clone size come from that table. Of about 59,000 clones in the sample, roughly 70% were seen once.

The chain has TRBV18 and TRBJ1-2; D is undetermined. The clonotype originates from a woman in her 70s with acute or convalescent COVID-19. Sequenced input: peripheral blood. CDR3 residues: CASSPNAPGSNYGYTF. As DNA, the CDR3 is TGTGCCAGCTCACCAAACGCTCCGGGTTCTAACTATGGCTACACCTTC.